This TCR beta chain derives from a study of T cell repertoires in cytomegalovirus infection. Study information: Both a matching HLA type and CMV infection were indicated by public TCR beta signatures. Study results and caveats: Of the TCR beta families, the public ones yielded a cumulative frequency that identified carriers of CMV plus the relevant HLA. HLA-C-restricted CMV clonotypes gave the most frequent clonotype in two of eight donors.

TCRdb processed the reads anew with MiXCR; each CDR3 protein has one entry. This repertoire shows some 450,000 distinct CDR3 sequences, roughly a third found once; its top ten account for roughly an eighth. This clonotype was counted a few times. The antigen is undetermined. This CDR3 is built from 13 residues. Germline loops: CDR1 MGHDK, CDR2 SYGVNS. V gave up 6 bases and J gave up 9 bases; unmatched junction bases: 5. V and J are TRBV25-1 and TRBJ1-6; TRBD1 matches at 7 bases. This TCR came from a human donor in good health (CMV status not recorded). Some clones in this sample may be carry-over from other donors' samples. Sequencing input: PBMCs. The CDR3 DNA follows: TGTGCCAGCAGGCTCGACAGGGTTTCACCCCTCCACTTT. It codes for CASRLDRVSPLHF.